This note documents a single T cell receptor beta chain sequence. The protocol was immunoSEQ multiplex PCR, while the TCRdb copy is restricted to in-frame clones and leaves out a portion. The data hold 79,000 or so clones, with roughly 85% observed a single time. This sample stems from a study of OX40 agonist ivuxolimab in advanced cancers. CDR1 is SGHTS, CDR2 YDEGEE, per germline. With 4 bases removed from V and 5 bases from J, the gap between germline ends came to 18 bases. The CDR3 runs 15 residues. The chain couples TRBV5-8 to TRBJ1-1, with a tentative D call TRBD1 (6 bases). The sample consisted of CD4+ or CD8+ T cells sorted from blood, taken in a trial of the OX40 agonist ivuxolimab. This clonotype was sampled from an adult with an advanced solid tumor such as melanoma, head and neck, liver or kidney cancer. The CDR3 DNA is TGTGCCAGCAGCCTATTTCCGACTCAGGGGACTGAAGCTTTCTTT. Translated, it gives CASSLFPTQGTEAFF.